This TCR beta chain appears in the sequencing data of a study of blood T cell repertoires in COVID-19. This clone turned up a few times. The V gene lost 5 bases and the J gene lost 3 bases, with 8 bases spanning the gap. The CDR3 spans 13 residues. Germline V gene lookup returns CDR1 MNHEY and CDR2 SMNVEV (reference sequence). Sequencing used immunoSEQ multiplex PCR; TCRdb keeps in-frame clones, though not all of them. The data show about 410,000 clones, roughly 90% seen once. The sample comprised peripheral blood. The rearrangement links TRBV27 to TRBJ1-5, with unresolved D. This sequence originates from a woman younger than 45 with active or convalescent COVID-19. The CDR3: CASSAAFNQPQHF. In DNA form, the CDR3 reads TGTGCCAGCAGTGCAGCGTTCAATCAGCCCCAGCATTTT.